The 11 T cell receptor beta chains below were found in one sample sequenced in a study of cytomegalovirus exposure and HLA in healthy donors. Primers included in the PCR were 60 Vbeta and 13 Jbeta primers. The protocol was immunoSEQ multiplex PCR, while the TCRdb copy is restricted to in-frame clones and leaves out a portion. The sample totals some 140,000 clones. Sequencing input: PBMCs. All receptors derive from a woman between 35 and 50 years old in good health and CMV-seronegative.

The chain carries TRBV2 and TRBJ2-4; TRBD1 matches 8 bases. With 6 bases clipped from V and 2 bases from J, the junction kept 12 bases outside the gene matches. This CDR3 region has 17 residues. Germline CDR1 reads SNHLY; CDR2 reads FYNNEI. CDR3 nucleotides: TGTGCCAGCAGAGCAGGGTCCGACAGGGGTACCAAAAACATTCAGTACTTC. Translating gives CASRAGSDRGTKNIQYF.

In the case of this clone: This same CDR3 is encoded by further DNA sequences in the sample. The chain is built from TRBV2 and TRBJ1-1; possible D gene TRBD1, 6 bases. The germline CDR1 and CDR2 sequences are SNHLY and FYNNEI. The ends were cut back, 6 bases at V and 1 base at J, with 9 bases in the middle. This CDR3 has 13 amino acids. In DNA form, the CDR3 reads TGTGCCAGCAGCCTGGACAGGAACACTGAAGCTTTCTTT. Translated: CASSLDRNTEAFF.

V is TRBV18 and J is TRBJ1-3, with D possibly matching TRBD1 (6 bases). The CDR3 spans 14 residues. Trimming left V 3 bases short and J 4 bases short, with 10 bases between. Germline CDR1 KGHSH, CDR2 LQKENI. The chain's CDR3 is CASSPTGTGNTIYF. DNA for the CDR3: TGTGCCAGCTCACCCACAGGGACAGGAAACACCATATATTTT. Full variable domain (outside the CDR3, taken from reference TRBV18 and TRBJ1-3): NAGVMQNPRHLVRRRGQEARLRCSPMKGHSHVYWYRQLPEEGLKFMVYLQKENIIDESGMPKERFSAEFPKEGPSILRIQQVVRGDSAAYFCASSPTGTGNTIYFGEGSWLTVV.

The V gene is TRBV4-3, the J gene TRBJ2-7; a possible D gene is TRBD2 (6 bases). The CDR3 has 16 residues. Germline CDR1 is LGHNA and CDR2 is YSLEER. V was trimmed by 3 bases and J by 6 bases, leaving 21 bases between them. The CDR3 DNA follows: TGCGCCAGCAGCCAGGGGGGACCTCGAGGAGAGACCGAGCAGTACTTC. This translates into CASSQGGPRGETEQYF.

The chain uses TRBV19 and TRBJ2-1, with TRBD2 as a possible D gene (6 bases). The CDR3 runs to 14 residues. Trimming left V 3 bases short and J 3 bases short, with 9 bases between. Germline-derived CDR1 and CDR2 are LNHDA and SQIVND (reference sequence). Written as DNA, the CDR3 is TGTGCCAGTAGTATCACGGGGGTCTACAATGAGCAGTTCTTC. Protein sequence: CASSITGVYNEQFF.

V usage is TRBV10-3 and J usage is TRBJ1-2; 9 nucleotides line up with TRBD1. The CDR3 contains 13 residues. The V and J ends lost 6 bases and 6 bases, in that order; junction bases with no gene match: 5. Germline CDR1 and CDR2: ENHRY and SYGVKD. The chain's CDR3 is CAISEQGADGYTF. The CDR3 DNA reads as TGTGCCATCAGCGAACAGGGGGCGGATGGCTACACCTTC.

The rearrangement uses TRBV2 and TRBJ1-1; D gene uncertain. V was cut by 6 bases and J by 0 bases, with 11 bases left in between. The CDR3 has 14 amino acids. CDR1 and CDR2 (germline): SNHLY, FYNNEI. CDR3 region: CASRADRMNTEAFF. The CDR3 DNA reads as TGTGCCAGCAGAGCGGATAGGATGAACACTGAAGCTTTCTTT.

The V and J genes are TRBV6-5 and TRBJ2-5; 13 positions match TRBD2. The better agreement between TRBJ2-7 and the DNA end casts doubt on the J call. The CDR3 contains 15 residues. From germline, CDR1 is MNHEY and CDR2 SVGAGI. The CDR3 spells CASKGTSGVSYEQYF. The CDR3 DNA sequence: TGTGCCAGCAAAGGGACTAGCGGGGTCTCCTACGAGCAGTACTTC.

The chain recombines TRBV6-4 with TRBJ1-2, with D unclear. Germline CDR1 is MRHNA and CDR2 is SNTAGT. Trimming shortened V by 2 bases and J by 7 bases, and 14 bases separated the two germline ends. The CDR3 has 14 amino acids. The DNA for the CDR3 is TGTGCCAGCAGTGACGGGATGAGGGAGGGTGGCTACACCTTC. The encoded protein is CASSDGMREGGYTF.

The CDR3 DNA reads TGTGCCAGCAGCCGCCGACCTAGCTCCTATAATTCACCCCTCCACTTT. This encodes CASSRRPSSYNSPLHF. This chain joins TRBV7-6 and TRBJ1-6; D not certain. Germline loops: CDR1 SGHVS, CDR2 FNYEAQ. V lost 5 bases and J 0 bases, leaving 11 bases between the germline ends. The CDR3 loop spans 16 amino acids.

The chain employs TRBV5-6 and TRBJ1-2, with D perhaps matching TRBD1 (6 bases). The CDR3 is 16 residues long. Looked up from germline, CDR1 is SGHDT and CDR2 is YYEEEE. Trimming left V 5 bases short and J 5 bases short, with 22 bases between. The CDR3 reads CASRHIQGSLGYGYTF. In DNA, the CDR3 is TGTGCCAGCAGGCATATACAGGGATCGCTTGGGTATGGCTACACCTTC.